This T cell receptor (beta chain) was documented in a study of blood T cell repertoires in COVID-19. Study context: COVID-19 samples, acute and convalescent, were from the United States, Italy and Spain. T cells, B-cell-depleted T cells, or PBMCs provided the cDNA or gDNA that served as material.

In the authors' workflow: Estimates of nucleated cell counts were drawn from the amplification of reference gene primers. Produced via immunoSEQ multiplex PCR; TCRdb's table is partial and in-frame only. V and J calls and clone size are copied from that table; D and trimming were computed from the DNA. The table has some 65,000 clones, about 86% seen once. The CDR3 totals 14 residues. V was cut by 5 bases and J by 4 bases, with 12 bases left in between. In germline, CDR1 is LGHNA, CDR2 YNFKEQ. The TCR sequence derives from a woman of 80 years or more with active COVID-19. The genes are TRBV4-2 and TRBJ2-1; maybe TRBD2 (6 bases). The specimen sequenced was peripheral blood. The CDR3 reads CASSNRDSYNEQFF. CDR3 nucleotides: TGTGCCAGCAGCAACCGGGACTCTTACAATGAGCAGTTCTTC.